The 15 T cell receptor beta chains listed next were all sequenced from one sample in a study of cytomegalovirus exposure and HLA in healthy donors (dated by TCRdb to about 2017). Library preparation used the immunoSEQ multiplex PCR assay. The multiplex PCR relied on a mix of 60 forward primers for TCR Vbeta segments and 13 reverse primers for TCR Jbeta segments. Not all clones reach the TCRdb copy of this immuneACCESS table, which keeps in-frame sequences only. Checked studies attribute under half of the gap to unresolved V genes and leave the rest unexplained. The sample table contains 110,000 to 150,000 clones; only one count was recorded for roughly 85% of them. The ten largest clones take up 3% to 4% of the sample. The sequencing input was PBMCs. The receptor source for this set is a male donor in good health and CMV-seronegative.

The V and J genes are TRBV4-3 and TRBJ2-7, with unresolved D. This CDR3 contains 13 residues. Trimming removed 2 bases at V and 3 bases at J, with 8 bases between. Germline V CDR1 and CDR2: LGHNA, YSLEER. In nucleotides, the CDR3 is TGCGCCAGCAGCCAAAGTTGGAGCTACGAGCAGTACTTC. It encodes CASSQSWSYEQYF.

The rearrangement links TRBV19 to TRBJ1-5; the D gene is possibly TRBD1 (5 bases). Germline CDR1 is LNHDA and CDR2 is SQIVND (reference sequence). With 1 base removed from V and 4 bases from J, the gap between germline ends came to 17 bases. CDR3 length: 17 amino acids. CDR3 sequence reads: CASSIALGQGPNQPQHF. DNA for the CDR3: TGTGCCAGTAGTATAGCGCTGGGGCAGGGTCCGAATCAGCCCCAGCATTTT.

The gene calls are TRBV2 and TRBJ2-3; 10 bases match TRBD2. Germline V gene lookup returns CDR1 SNHLY and CDR2 FYNNEI. The CDR3 is 16 amino acids. The ends lost 6 bases at V and 0 bases at J; junction bases unmatched: 6. The CDR3 protein is CASSVWTSGSTDTQYF. As DNA, the CDR3 is TGTGCCAGCAGCGTGTGGACTAGCGGAAGCACAGATACGCAGTATTTT.

The rearrangement links TRBV19 to TRBJ2-7; 7 bases are a match to TRBD1. V gave up 4 bases and J gave up 3 bases; unmatched junction bases: 6. Per germline, CDR1 LNHDA and CDR2 SQIVND (reference sequence). The CDR3 is 14 amino acids. CDR3 sequence reads: CASSNRGGLYEQYF. CDR3 sequence (DNA): TGTGCCAGTAGTAACAGGGGCGGCCTCTACGAGCAGTACTTC.

This sequence joins TRBV5-4 and TRBJ2-5; 11 positions agree with TRBD2. There are 15 residues in the CDR3. The J segment lost 5 bases and the V segment lost 3 bases, leaving 6 bases of the junction unmatched. Germline V lookup: CDR1 SGHNT, CDR2 YYREEE (reference sequence). The CDR3 protein is CASSSGTSGGETQYF. The CDR3 nucleotides are TGTGCCAGCAGCTCCGGGACTAGCGGCGGGGAGACCCAGTACTTC.

The CDR3 sequence: CASKTYPPTGVEETQYF. The CDR3 region has the DNA TGTGCCAGCAAAACATATCCCCCGACAGGGGTTGAAGAGACCCAGTACTTC. The chain recombines TRBV28 with TRBJ2-5, with 8 bases aligning to TRBD1. V shed 7 bases, J shed 3 bases, and the junction held 16 bases outside the gene matches. The germline V gene encodes CDR1 MDHEN and CDR2 SYDVKM. The CDR3 length is 17 residues.

This clone was recorded once. This chain connects TRBV14 to TRBJ2-1, with D possibly being TRBD1 (5 bases). CDR1 and CDR2 from the germline V gene are SGHDN and FVKESK. The V end lost 2 bases, the J end lost 0 bases, and 8 bases lay between the germline ends. CDR3 length equals 15 residues. CDR3 sequence reads: CASSQRQTSYNEQFF. CDR3 nucleotides: TGTGCCAGCAGCCAAAGACAGACCTCCTACAATGAGCAGTTCTTC.

This sequence joins TRBV2 and TRBJ1-1; D may be TRBD1 (5 bases). This CDR3 is built from 14 residues. V was pared by 3 bases and J by 1 base, with 9 bases between. The germline V gene encodes CDR1 SNHLY and CDR2 FYNNEI. The CDR3: CASSEGQGNTEAFF. DNA of the CDR3: TGTGCCAGCAGTGAGGGGCAGGGGAACACTGAAGCTTTCTTT.

This sequence joins TRBV7-2 and TRBJ2-1, with 13 bases lining up with TRBD2. Germline V gives CDR1 SGHTA, CDR2 FQGNSA. The CDR3 spans 16 residues. V trimming: 5 bases; J trimming: 4 bases; junction bases outside the gene matches: 5. CDR3 protein: CASSRVLAGGYNEQFF. CDR3 nucleotides: TGTGCCAGCAGCCGTGTACTAGCGGGAGGGTACAATGAGCAGTTCTTC.

The V gene is TRBV19, the J gene TRBJ2-7; TRBD1 aligns across 7 bases. The CDR3 loop spans 13 amino acids. J was trimmed by 5 bases and V by 6 bases; bases with no gene match: 7. Germline CDR1 LNHDA, CDR2 SQIVND (reference sequence). CDR3 in amino acids: CASSRTGSHEQYF. The CDR3 region has the DNA TGTGCCAGTAGCCGGACAGGTTCCCACGAGCAGTACTTC. The variable domain in full, with the rest retrieved from reference TRBV19 and TRBJ2-7, is DGGITQSPKYLFRKEGQNVTLSCEQNLNHDAMYWYRQDPGQGLRLIYYSQIVNDFQKGDIAEGYSVSREKKESFPLTVTSAQKNPTAFYLCASSRTGSHEQYFGPGTRLTVT.

The gene calls are TRBV29-1 and TRBJ1-2, with TRBD1 identical over 7 bases. V was clipped by 4 bases and J by 4 bases; unmatched bases: 6. CDR1 SQVTM and CDR2 ANQGSEA come from the germline V gene. This CDR3 is 13 amino acids long. CDR3 DNA sequence: TGCAGCGTTGTGCAGGGGGTTTCCTATGGCTACACCTTC. It is translated as CSVVQGVSYGYTF.

Only a few counts were recorded for this clone. This chain uses TRBV7-9 with TRBJ2-1, with a possible D match to TRBD1 (6 bases). From germline, CDR1 is SEHNR and CDR2 FQNEAQ (reference sequence). There are 15 residues in the CDR3. V was cut by 1 base and J by 1 base, with 8 bases left in between. The CDR3 here is CASSLGTASYNEQFF. The DNA for the CDR3 is TGTGCCAGCAGCTTAGGGACAGCATCCTACAATGAGCAGTTCTTC. The full variable domain, with the rest looked up from reference TRBV7-9 and TRBJ2-1, is DTGVSQNPRHKITKRGQNVTFRCDPISEHNRLYWYRQTLGQGPEFLTYFQNEAQLEKSRLLSDRFSAERPKGSFSTLEIQRTEQGDSAMYLCASSLGTASYNEQFFGPGTRLTVL.

This clone turned up a few times. The V call is TRBV18, the J call TRBJ2-7, with D possibly matching TRBD2 (6 bases). The CDR3 runs 14 residues. V was cut by 3 bases and J by 5 bases, with 14 bases left in between. Germline V gene lookup returns CDR1 KGHSH and CDR2 LQKENI. CDR3 sequence: CASSPSGAGHEQYF. The CDR3 DNA sequence: TGTGCCAGCTCACCCTCCGGGGCGGGACACGAGCAGTACTTC.

The V gene is TRBV5-4, the J gene TRBJ2-7, with D perhaps matching TRBD2 (7 bases). Germline V gives CDR1 SGHNT, CDR2 YYREEE (reference sequence). The V end was cut by 4 bases, the J end by 5 bases, with 16 bases between. This CDR3 is 14 amino acids long. CDR3 nucleotides: TGTGCCAGCAGCCACGGCGGGGGCGTCGACGAGCAGTACTTC. It yields the protein CASSHGGGVDEQYF.

The CDR3 region is CASGSHPFGTGYSNEQFF. As DNA, the CDR3 is TGTGCTAGTGGCTCGCACCCATTCGGGACAGGGTACTCCAATGAGCAGTTCTTC. The gene calls are TRBV12-5 and TRBJ2-1, with 9 bases fitting TRBD1. This CDR3 has 18 residues. The V gene end was trimmed by 6 bases and the J gene end by 6 bases; junction bases not matched to a gene: 18. Germline V gene data show CDR1 as LGHNT and CDR2 as FRNRAP.